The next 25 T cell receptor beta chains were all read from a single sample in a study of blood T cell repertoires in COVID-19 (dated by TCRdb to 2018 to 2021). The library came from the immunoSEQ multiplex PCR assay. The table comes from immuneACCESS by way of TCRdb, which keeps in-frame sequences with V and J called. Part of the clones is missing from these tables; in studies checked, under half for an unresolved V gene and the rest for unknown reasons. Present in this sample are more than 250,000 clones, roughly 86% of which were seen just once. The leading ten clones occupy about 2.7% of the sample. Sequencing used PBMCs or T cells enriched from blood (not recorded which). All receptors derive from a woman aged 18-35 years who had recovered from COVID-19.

CDR3 in amino acids: CASSNSGTVYGYTF. The CDR3 coding sequence is TGTGCCAGTAGTAACTCCGGGACAGTTTATGGCTACACCTTC. The chain joins TRBV19 to TRBJ1-2; TRBD1 matches at 7 bases. The CDR3 totals 14 residues. Germline V gene sequence: CDR1 LNHDA, CDR2 SQIVND (reference sequence). J gave up 5 bases and V 4 bases, and 7 bases lay outside the gene matches.

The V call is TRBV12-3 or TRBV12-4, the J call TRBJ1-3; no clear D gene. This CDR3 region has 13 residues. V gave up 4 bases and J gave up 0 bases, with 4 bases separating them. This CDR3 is CASSYNSGNTIYF. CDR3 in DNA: TGTGCCAGCAGTTACAACTCTGGAAACACCATATATTTT.

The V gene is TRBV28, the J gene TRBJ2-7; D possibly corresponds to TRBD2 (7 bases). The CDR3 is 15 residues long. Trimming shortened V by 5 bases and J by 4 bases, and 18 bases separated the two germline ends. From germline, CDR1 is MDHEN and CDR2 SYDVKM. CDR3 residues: CASSPRGRERYEQYF. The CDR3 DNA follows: TGTGCCAGCAGTCCCCGGGGGCGGGAGAGGTACGAGCAGTACTTC.

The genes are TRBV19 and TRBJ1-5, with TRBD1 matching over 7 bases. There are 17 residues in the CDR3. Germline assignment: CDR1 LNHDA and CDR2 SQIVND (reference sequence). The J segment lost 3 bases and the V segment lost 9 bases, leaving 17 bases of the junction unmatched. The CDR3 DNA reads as TGTGCCAGCTTCGATGATTCCCTAGGGGGCTCCAATCAGCCCCAGCATTTT. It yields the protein CASFDDSLGGSNQPQHF.

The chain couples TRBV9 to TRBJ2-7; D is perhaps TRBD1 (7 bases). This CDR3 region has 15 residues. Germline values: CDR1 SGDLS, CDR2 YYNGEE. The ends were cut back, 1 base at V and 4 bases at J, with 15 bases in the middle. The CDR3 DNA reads TGTGCCAGCAGCGTAAACGGCAGGGGGGAATACGAGCAGTACTTC. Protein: CASSVNGRGEYEQYF.

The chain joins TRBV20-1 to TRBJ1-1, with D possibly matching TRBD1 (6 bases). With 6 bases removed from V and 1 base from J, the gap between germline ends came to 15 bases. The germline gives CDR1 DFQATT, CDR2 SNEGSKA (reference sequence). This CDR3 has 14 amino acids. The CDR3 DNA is TGCAGTGCCAGTAGGGGGTTCGGGAACACTGAAGCTTTCTTT. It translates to CSASRGFGNTEAFF.

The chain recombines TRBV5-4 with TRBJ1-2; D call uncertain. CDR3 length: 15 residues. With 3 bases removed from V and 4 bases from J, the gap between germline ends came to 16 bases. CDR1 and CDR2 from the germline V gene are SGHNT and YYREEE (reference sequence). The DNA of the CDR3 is TGTGCCAGCAGCTCCTACCTGGGAGGAGGCTATGGCTACACCTTC. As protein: CASSSYLGGGYGYTF.

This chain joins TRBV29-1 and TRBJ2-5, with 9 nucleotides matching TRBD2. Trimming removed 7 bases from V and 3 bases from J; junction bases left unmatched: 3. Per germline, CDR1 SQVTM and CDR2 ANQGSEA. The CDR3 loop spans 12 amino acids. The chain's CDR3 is CSGLAGEETQYF. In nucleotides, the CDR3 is TGCAGCGGGTTAGCGGGAGAAGAGACCCAGTACTTC.

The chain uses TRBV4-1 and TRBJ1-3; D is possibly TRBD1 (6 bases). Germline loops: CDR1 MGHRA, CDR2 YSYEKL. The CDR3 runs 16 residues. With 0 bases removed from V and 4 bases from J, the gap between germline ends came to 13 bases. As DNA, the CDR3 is TGCGCCAGCAGCCAAGATGGACCAGGGGTCGGAAACACCATATATTTT. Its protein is CASSQDGPGVGNTIYF.

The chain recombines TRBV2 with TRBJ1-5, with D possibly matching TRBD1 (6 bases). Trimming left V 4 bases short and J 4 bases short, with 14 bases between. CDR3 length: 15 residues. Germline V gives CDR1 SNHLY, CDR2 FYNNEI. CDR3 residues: CASSALQGLNQPQHF. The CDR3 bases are TGTGCCAGCAGTGCCTTACAGGGTTTAAATCAGCCCCAGCATTTT.

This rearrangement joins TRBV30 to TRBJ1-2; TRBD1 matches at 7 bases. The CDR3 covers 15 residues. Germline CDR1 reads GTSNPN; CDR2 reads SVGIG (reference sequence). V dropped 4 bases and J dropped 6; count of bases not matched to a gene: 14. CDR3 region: CAWTSLARQGNGYTF. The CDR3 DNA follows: TGTGCCTGGACCTCCCTGGCCAGACAGGGAAATGGCTACACCTTC.

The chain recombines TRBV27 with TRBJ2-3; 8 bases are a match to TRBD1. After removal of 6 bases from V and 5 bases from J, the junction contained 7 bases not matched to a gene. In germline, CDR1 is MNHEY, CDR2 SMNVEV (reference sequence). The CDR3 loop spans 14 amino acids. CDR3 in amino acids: CASSWTGSEDTQYF. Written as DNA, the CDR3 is TGTGCCAGCAGCTGGACAGGGTCCGAAGATACGCAGTATTTT.

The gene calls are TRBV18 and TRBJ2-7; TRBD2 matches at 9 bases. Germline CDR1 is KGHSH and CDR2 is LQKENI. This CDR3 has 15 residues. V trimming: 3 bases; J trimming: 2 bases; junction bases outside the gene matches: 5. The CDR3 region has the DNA TGTGCCAGCTCACCGAGCGGGGGGCGTCCCTACGAGCAGTACTTC. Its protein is CASSPSGGRPYEQYF.

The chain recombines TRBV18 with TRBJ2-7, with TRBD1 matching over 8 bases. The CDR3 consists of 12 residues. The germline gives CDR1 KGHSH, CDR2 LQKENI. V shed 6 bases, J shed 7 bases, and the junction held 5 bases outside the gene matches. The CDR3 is CASSRTGGEQYF. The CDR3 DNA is TGTGCCAGCTCCCGCACAGGGGGTGAGCAGTACTTC.

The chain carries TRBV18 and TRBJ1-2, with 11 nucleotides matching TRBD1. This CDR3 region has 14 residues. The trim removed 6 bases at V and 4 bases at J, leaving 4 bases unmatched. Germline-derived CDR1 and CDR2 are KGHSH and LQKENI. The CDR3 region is CASSPGTGGYGYTF. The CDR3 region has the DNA TGTGCCAGCTCGCCAGGGACAGGGGGCTATGGCTACACCTTC.

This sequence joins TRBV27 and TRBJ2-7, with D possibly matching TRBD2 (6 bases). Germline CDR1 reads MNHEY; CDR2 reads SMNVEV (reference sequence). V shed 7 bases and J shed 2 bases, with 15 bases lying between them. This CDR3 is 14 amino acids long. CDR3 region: CASMKGGKTYEQYF. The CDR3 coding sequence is TGTGCCAGCATGAAGGGCGGGAAGACCTACGAGCAGTACTTC.

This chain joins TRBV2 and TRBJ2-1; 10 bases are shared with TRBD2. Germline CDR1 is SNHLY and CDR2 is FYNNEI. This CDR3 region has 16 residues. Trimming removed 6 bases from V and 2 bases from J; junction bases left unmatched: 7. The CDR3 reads CASRGASGRTYNEQFF. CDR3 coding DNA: TGTGCCAGCAGGGGGGCTAGCGGGAGAACCTACAATGAGCAGTTCTTC.

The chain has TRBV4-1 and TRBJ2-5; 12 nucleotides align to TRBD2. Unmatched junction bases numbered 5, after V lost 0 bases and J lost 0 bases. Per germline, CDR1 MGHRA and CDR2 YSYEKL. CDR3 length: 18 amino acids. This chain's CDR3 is CASSQEGLAGGYQETQYF. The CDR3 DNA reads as TGCGCCAGCAGCCAAGAGGGGCTAGCGGGAGGGTACCAAGAGACCCAGTACTTC.

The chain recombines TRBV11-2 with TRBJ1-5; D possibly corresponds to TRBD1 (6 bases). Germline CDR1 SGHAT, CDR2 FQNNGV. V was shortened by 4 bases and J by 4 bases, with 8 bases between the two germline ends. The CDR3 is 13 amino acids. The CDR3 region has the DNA TGTGCCAGCAGCTCCACAGGGAATCAGCCCCAGCATTTT. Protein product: CASSSTGNQPQHF.

The CDR3 coding sequence is TGTGCCAGCAGATCAGACAGCCTTAATTCACCCCTCCACTTT. Its protein is CASRSDSLNSPLHF. The chain has TRBV6-6 and TRBJ1-6, with D possibly TRBD1 on 5 matching bases. Germline V CDR1 and CDR2: MNHNY, SVGAGI (reference sequence). The CDR3 sequence is 14 residues long. Trimming took off 6 bases at V and 6 bases at J, with 12 bases between the two ends.

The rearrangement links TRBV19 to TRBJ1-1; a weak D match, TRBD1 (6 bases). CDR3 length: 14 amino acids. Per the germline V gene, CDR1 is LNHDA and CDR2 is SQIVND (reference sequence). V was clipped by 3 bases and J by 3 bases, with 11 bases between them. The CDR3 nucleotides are TGTGCCAGTAGTATTGCAGGGGAGTACACTGAAGCTTTCTTT. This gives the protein CASSIAGEYTEAFF.

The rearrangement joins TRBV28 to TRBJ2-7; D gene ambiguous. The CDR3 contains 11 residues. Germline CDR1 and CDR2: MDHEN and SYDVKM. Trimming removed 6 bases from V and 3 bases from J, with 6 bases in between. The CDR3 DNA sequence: TGTGCCAGCAGGCGAGACTACGAGCAGTACTTC. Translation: CASRRDYEQYF. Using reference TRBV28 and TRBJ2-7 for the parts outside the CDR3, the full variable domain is DVKVTQSSRYLVKRTGEKVFLECVQDMDHENMFWYRQDPGLGLRLIYFSYDVKMKEKGDIPEGYSVSREKKERFSLILESASTNQTSMYLCASRRDYEQYFGPGTRLTVT.

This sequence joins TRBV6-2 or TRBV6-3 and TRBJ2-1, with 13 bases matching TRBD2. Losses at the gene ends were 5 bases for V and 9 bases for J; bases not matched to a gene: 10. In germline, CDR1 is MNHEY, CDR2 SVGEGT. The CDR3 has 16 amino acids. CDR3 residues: CASSKPGLAGRGEQFF. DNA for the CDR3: TGTGCCAGCAGTAAACCGGGACTAGCGGGGAGGGGTGAGCAGTTCTTC.

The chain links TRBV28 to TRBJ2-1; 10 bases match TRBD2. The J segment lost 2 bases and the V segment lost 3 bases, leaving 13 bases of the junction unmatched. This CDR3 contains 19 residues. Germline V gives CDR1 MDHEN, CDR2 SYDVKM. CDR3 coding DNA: TGTGCCAGCAGTTTCCGGCTAGCGGGAGTAAGGATGGCCTACAATGAGCAGTTCTTC. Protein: CASSFRLAGVRMAYNEQFF. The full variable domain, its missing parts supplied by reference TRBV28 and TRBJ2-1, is DVKVTQSSRYLVKRTGEKVFLECVQDMDHENMFWYRQDPGLGLRLIYFSYDVKMKEKGDIPEGYSVSREKKERFSLILESASTNQTSMYLCASSFRLAGVRMAYNEQFFGPGTRLTVL.

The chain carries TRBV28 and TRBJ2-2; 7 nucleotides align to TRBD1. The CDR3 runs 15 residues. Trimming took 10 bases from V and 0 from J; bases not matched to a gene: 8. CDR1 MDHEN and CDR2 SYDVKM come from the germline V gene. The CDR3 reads CATAVDRTNTGELFF. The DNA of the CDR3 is TGTGCCACCGCGGTGGACAGGACGAACACCGGGGAGCTGTTTTTT. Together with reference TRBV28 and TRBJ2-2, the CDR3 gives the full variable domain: DVKVTQSSRYLVKRTGEKVFLECVQDMDHENMFWYRQDPGLGLRLIYFSYDVKMKEKGDIPEGYSVSREKKERFSLILESASTNQTSMYLCATAVDRTNTGELFFGEGSRLTVL.